This entry lists 14 T cell receptor beta chains sequenced from one sample in a study of Graves' ophthalmopathy and Graves' hyperthyroidism. Using RNA transcripts, the TCR beta CDR3 regions were amplified. Second-round multiplex PCR followed a first-round RT-PCR using HTBI primers. TCRdb processed the multiplex PCR reads anew with MiXCR; each CDR3 protein has one entry. This table has around 1.1 million distinct CDR3 sequences, roughly two fifths appearing once. The sequencing sample was made of peripheral blood or thyroid tissue (not recorded which). The receptors stem from an adult man with Graves' hyperthyroidism.

This clonotype was seen ten or more times. This chain links TRBV20-1 with TRBJ2-5; 9 nucleotides agree with TRBD2. V was clipped by 1 base and J by 4 bases; unmatched bases: 1. The CDR3 is 13 amino acids. Germline CDR1 DFQATT, CDR2 SNEGSKA (reference sequence). The CDR3 loop is CSARVLAGETQYF. The DNA for the CDR3 is TGCAGTGCTAGAGTACTAGCGGGAGAGACCCAGTACTTC.

For the CDR3, the DNA is TGTGCCACCAGGCGGGTTGGGGAGCTGTTTTTT. This encodes CATRRVGELFF. The chain employs TRBV9 and TRBJ2-2; D may be TRBD2 (5 bases). Germline CDR1 SGDLS, CDR2 YYNGEE. The V gene lost 9 bases and the J gene lost 8 bases, with 11 bases spanning the gap. The CDR3 runs 11 residues.

V gene TRBV12-3 or TRBV12-4 combines with J gene TRBJ2-6; D ambiguous. There are 16 residues in the CDR3. Trimming cost V 1 base and J 0 bases, with 7 bases left between them. In DNA form, the CDR3 reads TGTGCCAGCAGTTTAGTTTTTAACTCTGGGGCCAACGTCCTGACTTTC. It encodes CASSLVFNSGANVLTF.

This clonotype was counted ten times or more. This chain uses TRBV10-3 with TRBJ2-5; weak D call: TRBD1 (6 bases). With 3 bases removed from V and 5 bases from J, the gap between germline ends came to 10 bases. CDR1 and CDR2 (germline): ENHRY, SYGVKD. The CDR3 extends over 13 amino acids. The CDR3 protein is CAISDRGGETQYF. CDR3 in DNA: TGTGCCATCAGTGACAGGGGCGGTGAGACCCAGTACTTC.

The rearrangement joins TRBV6-6 to TRBJ2-6; no clear D. CDR1 and CDR2 (germline): MNHNY, SVGAGI (reference sequence). The CDR3 is made up of 17 amino acids. Trimming took off 1 base at V and 1 base at J, with 11 bases between the two ends. This CDR3 is CASSYFSLGSGANVLTF. CDR3 sequence (DNA): TGTGCCAGCAGTTACTTCAGTCTGGGGTCTGGGGCCAACGTCCTGACTTTC.

The chain joins TRBV20-1 to TRBJ2-7; tentative D call: TRBD1 (5 bases). With 6 bases removed from V and 3 bases from J, the gap between germline ends came to 24 bases. Looked up from germline, CDR1 is DFQATT and CDR2 is SNEGSKA (reference sequence). The CDR3 extends over 16 amino acids. The CDR3 spells CSASSIQLSGIYEQYF. Here the CDR3 DNA reads TGCAGTGCCAGTAGTATCCAGTTGTCAGGGATCTACGAGCAGTACTTC.

This clonotype was seen once. Possible read error: a much larger clone is one base away. The genes are TRBV10-3 and TRBJ2-7; TRBD2 aligns across 7 bases. CDR3 size: 17 residues. Germline CDR1 and CDR2: ENHRY and SYGVKD. CDR3: CAISEPGGLTGEEEQHF. The DNA of the CDR3 is TGTGCCATCAGTGAGCCTGGGGGACTAACGGGAGAGGAAGAGCAGCACTTC.

This clonotype was counted many times. The chain links TRBV24-1 to TRBJ1-2, with D possibly TRBD1 on 6 matching bases. Trimming took off 6 bases at V and 3 bases at J, with 10 bases between the two ends. CDR3 length equals 13 residues. Per germline, CDR1 KGHDR and CDR2 SFDVKD. This CDR3 reads CATSPDSDYGYTF. The CDR3 DNA follows: TGTGCCACCAGTCCGGACAGCGACTATGGCTACACCTTC.

This clonotype appeared many times. This rearrangement joins TRBV7-2 to TRBJ2-7; D may be TRBD1 or TRBD2 (6 bases each). This CDR3 is 15 amino acids long. Germline V gives CDR1 SGHTA, CDR2 FQGNSA. The V gene lost 4 bases and the J gene lost 3 bases, with 16 bases spanning the gap. This CDR3 is CASSYSGDSLYEQYF. The DNA of the CDR3 is TGTGCCAGCAGCTACTCAGGGGACTCACTCTACGAGCAGTACTTC.

A word on this clonotype: Germline and junction disagree at one end, which may indicate a read error. The chain employs TRBV10-3 and TRBJ2-7; 8 nucleotides align to TRBD2. CDR1 and CDR2 (germline): ENHRY, SYGVKD. CDR3 length: 15 residues. The CDR3 region is CASSWFSGVLYEQYF. For the CDR3, the DNA is TGTGCCAGCAGTTGGTTTAGCGGGGTCCTCTACGAGCAGTACTTC.

The chain couples TRBV9 to TRBJ1-6; D gene uncertain. CDR3 length equals 15 residues. Germline V gene data show CDR1 as SGDLS and CDR2 as YYNGEE. The V end lost 2 bases, the J end lost 3 bases, and 9 bases lay between the germline ends. CDR3 protein: CASSVESIYNSPLHF. CDR3 bases: TGTGCCAGCAGCGTCGAATCCATCTATAATTCACCCCTCCACTTT.

This chain joins TRBV25-1 and TRBJ1-4; no clear D gene. Germline-derived CDR1 and CDR2 are MGHDK and SYGVNS. V gave up 6 bases and J gave up 3 bases, with 11 bases separating them. CDR3 length: 14 amino acids. CDR3 in DNA: TGTGCCAGCAGGATGAGTTCGGCTAATGAAAAACTGTTTTTT. Its protein product is CASRMSSANEKLFF.

The V call is TRBV25-1, the J call TRBJ2-7, with 10 bases lining up with TRBD2. In germline, CDR1 is MGHDK, CDR2 SYGVNS. After removal of 4 bases from V and 6 bases from J, the junction contained 9 bases not matched to a gene. The CDR3 extends over 15 amino acids. CDR3 region: CASSASGSAAREQYF. For the CDR3, the DNA is TGTGCCAGCAGTGCTAGCGGGAGTGCGGCGCGCGAGCAGTACTTC.

This clonotype appeared many times. The rearrangement joins TRBV7-2 to TRBJ1-3; no reliable D call. This CDR3 comprises 15 residues. Germline CDR1 is SGHTA and CDR2 is FQGNSA. V dropped 1 base and J dropped 0 bases, with 7 bases sitting between them. CDR3 amino acids: CASSLVLSSGNTIYF. As DNA, the CDR3 is TGTGCCAGCAGCTTAGTTCTGAGCTCTGGAAACACCATATATTTT. Using reference TRBV7-2 and TRBJ1-3 for the parts outside the CDR3, the full variable domain is GAGVSQSPSNKVTEKGKDVELRCDPISGHTALYWYRQSLGQGLEFLIYFQGNSAPDKSGLPSDRFSAERTGGSVSTLTIQRTQQEDSAVYLCASSLVLSSGNTIYFGEGSWLTVV.